The 22 T cell receptor beta chains reported below all come from one sample, sequenced in a study of blood T cell repertoires in COVID-19. Produced via immunoSEQ multiplex PCR; TCRdb's table is partial and in-frame only. The table includes approximately 200,000 clones, around 88% detected once. The sample consisted of PBMCs or T cells enriched from blood (not recorded which). The receptors come from a woman in her 30s who had recovered from COVID-19.

V and J are TRBV2 and TRBJ2-7, with D perhaps matching TRBD2 (6 bases). Germline V gene lookup returns CDR1 SNHLY and CDR2 FYNNEI. V was trimmed by 6 bases and J by 4 bases, leaving 16 bases between them. The CDR3 runs 14 residues. CDR3 sequence (DNA): TGTGCCAGCAGGGGCGGGCTAGCGAGTTACGAGCAGTACTTC. Protein sequence: CASRGGLASYEQYF.

This rearrangement joins TRBV18 to TRBJ2-7, with D perhaps matching TRBD1 (6 bases). V lost 1 base and J lost 9, with 16 bases in between. Germline-derived CDR1 and CDR2 are KGHSH and LQKENI. CDR3 size: 14 residues. The CDR3: CASSPLGGTFSQYF. For the CDR3, the DNA is TGTGCCAGCTCACCACTAGGGGGTACGTTTTCGCAGTACTTC.

The V and J genes are TRBV5-1 and TRBJ2-7; 11 bases agree with TRBD2. V shed 0 bases, J shed 6 bases, and the junction held 11 bases outside the gene matches. The CDR3 runs 17 residues. CDR1 and CDR2 from the germline V gene are SGHRS and YFSETQ. CDR3 sequence (DNA): TGCGCCAGCAGCTTGGGCGGTACTAGCGGGAGACTATCCGAGCAGTACTTC. Its translation: CASSLGGTSGRLSEQYF.

The J gene is TRBJ1-6, the V gene TRBV7-2; 8 bases match TRBD1. This CDR3 has 15 residues. V shed 5 bases, J shed 7 bases, and the junction held 7 bases outside the gene matches. The germline V gene encodes CDR1 SGHTA and CDR2 FQGNSA. The CDR3 sequence is CASSPGQALNSPLHF. Written as DNA, the CDR3 is TGTGCCAGCAGCCCGGGACAGGCCTTAAATTCACCCCTCCACTTT.

V is TRBV28 and J is TRBJ2-3, with 7 positions matching TRBD2. In germline, CDR1 is MDHEN, CDR2 SYDVKM. The CDR3 spans 16 residues. V shed 5 bases, J shed 2 bases, and the junction held 10 bases outside the gene matches. This CDR3 reads CASSRAPGGITDTQYF. CDR3 bases: TGTGCCAGCAGTCGGGCCCCGGGGGGTATCACAGATACGCAGTATTTT.

This rearrangement joins TRBV29-1 to TRBJ1-1; 11 bases align to TRBD1. This CDR3 spans 13 amino acids. CDR1 and CDR2 (germline): SQVTM, ANQGSEA. The trim removed 6 bases at V and 10 bases at J, leaving 10 bases unmatched. The CDR3: CSVLRDRGLLAFF. The CDR3 DNA reads as TGCAGCGTGCTCCGGGACAGGGGGTTATTAGCTTTCTTT. Using reference TRBV29-1 and TRBJ1-1 for the parts outside the CDR3, the full variable domain is SAVISQKPSRDICQRGTSLTIQCQVDSQVTMMFWYRQQPGQSLTLIATANQGSEATYESGFVIDKFPISRPNLTFSTLTVSNMSPEDSSIYLCSVLRDRGLLAFFGQGTRLTVV.

The chain employs TRBV5-4 and TRBJ2-5; D is undetermined. The CDR3 consists of 14 residues. V was cut by 0 bases and J by 7 bases, with 13 bases left in between. CDR1 and CDR2 from the germline V gene are SGHNT and YYREEE (reference sequence). CDR3: CASSLDYLLGTQYF. The CDR3 DNA reads as TGTGCCAGCAGCTTGGACTATCTCTTGGGGACCCAGTACTTC.

This sequence joins TRBV5-1 and TRBJ1-4; perhaps TRBD1 as D (5 bases). There are 15 residues in the CDR3. The V gene's germline CDR1 is SGHRS and CDR2 YFSETQ. V dropped 1 base and J dropped 8 bases, with 15 bases sitting between them. The DNA of the CDR3 is TGCGCCAGCAGCTTGTCTGGACAAGACGACGAAAAACTGTTTTTT. It is translated as CASSLSGQDDEKLFF.

This chain joins TRBV2 and TRBJ2-2, with 8 bases lining up with TRBD1. This CDR3 is built from 13 residues. CDR1 and CDR2 (germline): SNHLY, FYNNEI. The ends lost 8 bases at V and 4 bases at J; junction bases unmatched: 3. The CDR3: CASRQGSTGELFF. For the CDR3, the DNA is TGTGCCAGCCGACAGGGGAGCACCGGGGAGCTGTTTTTT.

The DNA of the CDR3 is TGCGCCAGCAGCTTGGAGGGAGGGGCCTACGAGCAGTACTTC. Translating it yields CASSLEGGAYEQYF. The V gene is TRBV5-1, the J gene TRBJ2-7; TRBD2 matches 7 bases. Germline CDR1 SGHRS, CDR2 YFSETQ. The ends lost 0 bases at V and 2 bases at J; junction bases unmatched: 2. The length of the CDR3 is 14 residues.

The chain uses TRBV7-9 and TRBJ2-5; 7 bases align to TRBD1. V was clipped by 5 bases and J by 1 base; unmatched bases: 4. The germline gives CDR1 SEHNR, CDR2 FQNEAQ (reference sequence). This CDR3 has 14 residues. CDR3 bases: TGTGCCAGCAGCCCCGACAGGGTCCAAGAGACCCAGTACTTC. This codes for CASSPDRVQETQYF. Complete variable domain (other parts from reference TRBV7-9 and TRBJ2-5): DTGVSQNPRHKITKRGQNVTFRCDPISEHNRLYWYRQTLGQGPEFLTYFQNEAQLEKSRLLSDRFSAERPKGSFSTLEIQRTEQGDSAMYLCASSPDRVQETQYFGPGTRLLVL.

The CDR3 sequence: CTSSQEVMAGGRETQYF. As DNA, the CDR3 is TGCACCAGCAGCCAAGAGGTAATGGCGGGAGGACGGGAGACCCAGTACTTC. The rearrangement links TRBV1 to TRBJ2-5; the table's D call TRBD2 went unverified against the DNA. TRBV1 is termed a pseudogene. This CDR3 is 17 amino acids long.

This chain links TRBV6-5 with TRBJ2-7; TRBD1 is a possible D gene (5 bases). This CDR3 contains 15 residues. V shed 6 bases and J shed 4 bases, with 19 bases lying between them. Germline CDR1 MNHEY, CDR2 SVGAGI. Here the CDR3 DNA reads TGTGCCAGCAGGGGGCGCGGCATCGGACCATACGAGCAGTACTTC. It specifies CASRGRGIGPYEQYF.

The V call is TRBV27, the J call TRBJ2-7, with TRBD2 matching over 11 bases. This CDR3 contains 14 residues. Trimming cost V 5 bases and J 7 bases; bases outside gene matches: 7. CDR1 MNHEY and CDR2 SMNVEV come from the germline V gene (reference sequence). CDR3 sequence reads: CASSPGLAVVEQYF. CDR3 coding DNA: TGTGCCAGCAGTCCGGGACTAGCGGTGGTAGAGCAGTACTTC.

The CDR3 spells CASSSRDAGGNEQFF. The CDR3 bases are TGTGCCAGCAGCTCACGGGACGCGGGGGGGAATGAGCAGTTCTTC. The J gene is TRBJ2-1, the V gene TRBV5-4, with TRBD2 identical over 9 bases. The CDR3 totals 15 residues. J gave up 7 bases and V 3 bases, and 8 bases lay outside the gene matches. CDR1 is SGHNT, CDR2 YYREEE, per germline (reference sequence).

Concerning this clone itself: Being one base from a much bigger clone, this may be a read error. Other DNA sequences in this specimen translate into the identical CDR3. The V gene is TRBV12-3 or TRBV12-4, the J gene TRBJ2-7, with D possibly TRBD1 on 6 matching bases. CDR3 length: 13 amino acids. Trimming shortened V by 1 base and J by 3 bases, and 7 bases separated the two germline ends. CDR3: CASSLGRGYEQYF. CDR3 DNA sequence: TGTGCCAGCAGTTTAGGCAGGGGCTACGAGCAGTACTTC.

The chain couples TRBV5-1 to TRBJ1-6, with D perhaps TRBD1 (5 bases). V gave up 3 bases and J gave up 9 bases, with 22 bases separating them. This CDR3 is 17 amino acids long. The V gene's germline CDR1 is SGHRS and CDR2 YFSETQ. DNA of the CDR3: TGCGCCAGCAGCTCCGCCGACAGTCCTCTCTCTTTTTCACCCCTCCACTTT. This encodes CASSSADSPLSFSPLHF.

The V gene is TRBV5-4, the J gene TRBJ1-1; D is perhaps TRBD1 (5 bases). CDR1 is SGHNT, CDR2 YYREEE, per germline (reference sequence). CDR3 length equals 14 residues. V lost 4 bases to trimming and J lost 5 bases, with 15 bases between them. CDR3 sequence: CASSLRDRGTEAFF. The CDR3 region has the DNA TGTGCCAGCAGCCTCCGCGACCGGGGGACTGAAGCTTTCTTT. Variable domain in full (rest from reference TRBV5-4 and TRBJ1-1): ETGVTQSPTHLIKTRGQQVTLRCSSQSGHNTVSWYQQALGQGPQFIFQYYREEENGRGNFPPRFSGLQFPNYSSELNVNALELDDSALYLCASSLRDRGTEAFFGQGTRLTVV.

The V call is TRBV5-1, the J call TRBJ2-7, with a weak D call TRBD2 (5 bases). Trimming shortened V by 4 bases and J by 0 bases, and 14 bases separated the two germline ends. Germline V gene lookup returns CDR1 SGHRS and CDR2 YFSETQ. The CDR3 contains 15 residues. This CDR3 reads CASSPGETPSYEQYF. CDR3 bases: TGCGCCAGCAGCCCCGGGGAGACTCCCTCCTACGAGCAGTACTTC.

The CDR3 region has the DNA TGTGCCAGCAGCGTACGGACAGACTACGAGCAGTACTTC. This sequence encodes CASSVRTDYEQYF. This chain joins TRBV7-2 and TRBJ2-7; D is perhaps TRBD1 (6 bases). This CDR3 comprises 13 residues. Per the germline V gene, CDR1 is SGHTA and CDR2 is FQGNSA. The ends were cut back, 5 bases at V and 3 bases at J, with 11 bases in the middle.

The rearrangement links TRBV7-9 to TRBJ1-4; D is possibly TRBD1 (5 bases). V gave up 4 bases and J gave up 4 bases, with 13 bases separating them. The CDR3 has 15 residues. Germline V gene sequence: CDR1 SEHNR, CDR2 FQNEAQ (reference sequence). CDR3 sequence (DNA): TGTGCCAGCAGCTCAACAGGAGCAGTTAATGAAAAACTGTTTTTT. Translated: CASSSTGAVNEKLFF.

This rearrangement joins TRBV2 to TRBJ2-3; TRBD2 matches at 10 bases. J lost 1 base, V lost 8 bases, and 6 bases had no gene match. Germline lookup yields CDR1 SNHLY and CDR2 FYNNEI. This CDR3 comprises 15 residues. DNA for the CDR3: TGTGCCAGCGGAGGGACTAGCGCGGGCACAGATACGCAGTATTTT. Translating gives CASGGTSAGTDTQYF.